The entry below describes one T cell receptor (beta chain). Its antigen specificity is not known. No qualities accompany the bases; no much larger clone lies one base away. The data stem from a study of T cell responses to AZD1222 COVID-19 vaccine (dated by TCRdb to the early 2020s). For the study in its entirety: AZD1222 recipients whose second dose came at about 4 weeks and those whose second dose came at about 12 weeks were combined into one group, since spike-specific TCR depth and breadth did not differ between the two schedules. TCR sequencing was performed for roughly 250 trial participants, of whom about 200 were given two doses of AZD1222 and some 26 were given two doses of MenACWY control vaccine. Trial participants were enrolled by age into 18-55, 56-69 and 70-plus year subgroups, with around 150, 28 and 57 TCR-sequenced participants respectively. Results the study describes overall, beyond this receptor: In the small 56-69-year group, the increase in depth fell short of significance, most likely because of low power. After two AZD1222 doses, both the breadth and the depth of spike-specific TCRs were significantly higher than at day 0 and than in MenACWY recipients. Reportedly, almost half of the unique spike-specific TCRs recognized epitopes lying outside the regions that are mutated in the B.1.351 and B.1.1.7 variants. Vaccine-associated CD4 TCRs spanned the whole spike protein, with dominant responses in regions 160-218 and 743-854. Conclusions about previously exposed vaccinees are limited because only a handful of AZD1222 recipients were SARS-CoV-2 seropositive at baseline. Participants were mostly white British and included more females than males, and it was suggested by the authors that clonal diversity may have been underestimated. Because no samples from the day 14 peak response were available, repertoires could be characterized only after the peak T cell response.

The CDR3 regions of human TCRbeta chains were analyzed by immunosequencing. Turning to the authors' computational methods: Repertoire TCRs were checked for matches against a reference library of SARS-CoV-2-specific TCRs that had been generated using the MIRA antigen-specificity platform. Breadth was defined as the fraction of unique TCRs that were SARS-CoV-2-associated. Depth was defined as the fraction of total T cells that were SARS-CoV-2-associated. Using the MIRA data, each spike-specific TCR was mapped to the spike region that the TCR reacts to and placed in a CD4 or CD8 class. Log10-transformed breadth and depth values were compared by one-way ANOVA with Sidak's multiple comparisons tests. TCRdb obtained this table from immuneACCESS and retained in-frame rearrangements with V and J assigned. These tables miss some clones; where compared with another copy, unresolved V genes account for less than half of the shortfall, and the remainder is unexplained. That table gives V, J and clone size, and the DNA gave D and trimming. The sample yields tens of thousands of clones; 65% to 90% were counted once. The ten biggest clones cover around 20% of the sample.

The V and J ends are trimmed by 1 base and 5 bases, leaving 3 bases between them. Measured from the cysteine to the phenylalanine, the CDR3 is 11 residues long. The kept DNA is CDR3 alone, 33 bases in frame from the first base. The meaning of the sample's time point label: baseline before first vaccination. Vaccinee samples were obtained from the UK trials COV001 and COV002, which included a single-blind randomized controlled phase 2/3 trial of AZD1222 (ChAdOx1 nCoV-19) in healthy adults. Trial participant PBMC samples were collected at day 0 and day 28 after the second dose for TCRbeta chain sequencing.

This TCR came from an adult in good health. The rearrangement combines TRBV12-3 or TRBV12-4 with TRBJ2-7, with an unclear D gene assignment. The sequenced sample was peripheral blood, obtained on day 0 of AZD1222 vaccination. The nucleotides are TGTGCCAGCAGTTTAGTAGACGAGCAGTACTTC. It encodes CASSLVDEQYF.